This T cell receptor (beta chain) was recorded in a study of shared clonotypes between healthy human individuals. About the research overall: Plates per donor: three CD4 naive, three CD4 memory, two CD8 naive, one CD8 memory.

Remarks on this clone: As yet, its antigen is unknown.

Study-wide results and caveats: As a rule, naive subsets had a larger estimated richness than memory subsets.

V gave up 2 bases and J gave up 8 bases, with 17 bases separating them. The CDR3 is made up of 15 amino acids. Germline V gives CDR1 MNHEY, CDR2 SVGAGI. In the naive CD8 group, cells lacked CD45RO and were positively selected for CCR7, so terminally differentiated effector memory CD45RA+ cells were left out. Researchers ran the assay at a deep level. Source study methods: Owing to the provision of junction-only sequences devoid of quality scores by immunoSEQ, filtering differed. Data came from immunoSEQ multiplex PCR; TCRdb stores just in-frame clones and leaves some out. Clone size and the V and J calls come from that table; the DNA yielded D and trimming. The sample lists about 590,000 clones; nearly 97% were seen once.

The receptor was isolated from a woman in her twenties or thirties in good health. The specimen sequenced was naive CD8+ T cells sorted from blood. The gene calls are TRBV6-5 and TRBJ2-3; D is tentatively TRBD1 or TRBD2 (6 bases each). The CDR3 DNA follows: TGTGCCAGCAGTTACGGAGGCGGGACATCGGGTACGCAGTATTTT. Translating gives CASSYGGGTSGTQYF.